This TCR beta chain was documented in a study of cytomegalovirus exposure and HLA in healthy donors. Overall study: Both the 120 validation repertoires and the approximately 700 first-cohort repertoires used the same platform, as reported by a later analysis.

Assay used: immunoSEQ multiplex PCR; TCRdb lists only in-frame clones, some missing. Altogether tens of thousands of clones are present, about 89% being singletons, with the ten largest covering 1.7%. As regards this clone: The antigen is unknown.

Study outcomes and limitations: The authors listed 150 to 200 TCR beta chains as cytomegalovirus-associated.

CDR1 is SGHDT and CDR2 is YYEEEE in the germline V gene. V lost 4 bases to trimming and J lost 0 bases; unmatched junction nucleotides: 4. The CDR3 is 16 amino acids. The sequence derives from a young woman in good health and CMV-seronegative. Sequenced sample: PBMCs. This sequence joins TRBV5-6 and TRBJ2-2, with TRBD1 matching 9 bases. The CDR3, as DNA: TGTGCCAGCAGCCTACAGGGGGCATCGAACACCGGGGAGCTGTTTTTT. Its protein product is CASSLQGASNTGELFF.